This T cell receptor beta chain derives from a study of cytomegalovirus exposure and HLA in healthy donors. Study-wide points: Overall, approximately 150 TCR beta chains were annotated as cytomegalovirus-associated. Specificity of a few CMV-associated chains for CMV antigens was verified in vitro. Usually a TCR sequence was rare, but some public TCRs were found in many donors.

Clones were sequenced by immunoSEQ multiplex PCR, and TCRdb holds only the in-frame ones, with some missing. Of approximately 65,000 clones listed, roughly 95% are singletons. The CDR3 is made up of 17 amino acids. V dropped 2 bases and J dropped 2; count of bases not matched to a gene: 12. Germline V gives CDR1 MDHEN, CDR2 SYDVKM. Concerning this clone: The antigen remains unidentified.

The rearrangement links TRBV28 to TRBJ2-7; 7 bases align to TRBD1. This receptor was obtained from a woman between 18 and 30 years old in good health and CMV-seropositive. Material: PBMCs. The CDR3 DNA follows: TGTGCCAGCAGTTTAACACTACGGGACAGCCAAACCTACGAGCAGTACTTC. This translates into CASSLTLRDSQTYEQYF.